The rows below give T cell receptor beta chains drawn from one sample of a study of shared clonotypes between healthy human individuals. TCRdb's table, derived via immunoSEQ multiplex PCR, lists solely in-frame clones and lacks some. The repertoire includes roughly 500,000 clones, less than 96% of them detected once, and approximately 0.06% sits in the top ten. Specimen: naive CD4+ T cells sorted from blood. The receptor set was obtained from a woman aged 30 to 39 in good health. Both conserved end residues are part of each CDR3. The D gene is left open where the match is weak. Size values are once, few and many counts, or a class for expanded clones, and some rows have none.

v_call	j_call	clone_size	d_call	cdr3_aa	cdr3_nt
TRBV5-1	TRBJ1-1	.	.	CASSYQGGTEAFF	TGCGCCAGCAGCTACCAAGGGGGCACTGAAGCTTTCTTT
TRBV5-1	TRBJ1-1	.	TRBD1	CASKKGTGNTEAFF	TGCGCCAGCAAGAAGGGGACAGGGAACACTGAAGCTTTCTTT
TRBV18	TRBJ2-1	.	TRBD2	CASSLPSGAHNEQFF	TGTGCCAGCTCACTTCCTAGCGGAGCTCACAATGAGCAGTTCTTC
TRBV25-1	TRBJ2-5	.	TRBD1	CASRKDRDHETQYF	TGTGCCAGCAGAAAGGACAGGGACCATGAGACCCAGTACTTC
TRBV2	TRBJ1-2	.	.	CASSEGPSGGYTF	TGTGCCAGCAGTGAGGGGCCAAGTGGTGGCTACACCTTC
TRBV5-1	TRBJ2-7	.	.	CASSLVVGAYEQYF	TGCGCCAGCAGCTTGGTTGTGGGGGCATACGAGCAGTACTTC
TRBV19	TRBJ1-5	.	.	CASRNLGRLGGNQPQHF	TGTGCCAGTAGGAACCTCGGGCGCTTGGGAGGCAATCAGCCCCAGCATTTT
TRBV5-1	TRBJ2-6	.	TRBD1	CASSLRGQGEAGANVLTF	TGCGCCAGCAGCTTGAGAGGACAGGGGGAGGCTGGGGCCAACGTCCTGACTTTC
TRBV7-6	TRBJ2-2	once	TRBD2	CASSPNRDYNTGELFF	TGTGCCAGCAGCCCCAACCGGGACTACAACACCGGGGAGCTGTTTTTT
TRBV19	TRBJ2-1	.	TRBD2	CASSSSGGYYNEQFF	TGTGCCAGTAGTAGTAGCGGGGGCTACTACAATGAGCAGTTCTTC
TRBV28	TRBJ1-2	.	TRBD1	CASSSPTGSRSQGAHGYTF	TGTGCCAGCAGTTCCCCGACAGGTTCGAGGTCGCAGGGGGCGCATGGCTACACCTTC
TRBV4-1	TRBJ1-3	.	.	CASSQDRLSGNTIYF	TGCGCCAGCAGCCAAGATCGGCTATCTGGAAACACCATATATTTT
TRBV4-2	TRBJ2-3	.	TRBD2	CASSRRQGPSGRAADTQYF	TGTGCCAGCAGCCGACGACAGGGCCCTAGCGGGAGAGCGGCAGATACGCAGTATTTT
TRBV7-2	TRBJ2-3	.	.	CASTLTWGSTDTQYF	TGTGCCAGCACCCTCACGTGGGGGAGCACAGATACGCAGTATTTT
TRBV11-1	TRBJ1-1	.	.	CASSYSTGPNTEAFF	TGTGCCAGCAGCTATTCAACAGGCCCGAACACTGAAGCTTTCTTT
TRBV11-2	TRBJ2-6	.	.	CASSIGQYPGANVLTF	TGTGCCAGCAGCATTGGACAGTATCCAGGGGCCAACGTCCTGACTTTC
TRBV2	TRBJ2-3	.	.	CATLARNTDTQYF	TGTGCCACTCTAGCGAGAAACACAGATACGCAGTATTTT
TRBV28	TRBJ2-7	.	.	CASSLVSYEQYF	TGTGCCAGCAGTTTGGTTTCCTACGAGCAGTACTTC
TRBV28	TRBJ2-5	.	.	CASSLSRLSQETQYF	TGTGCCAGCAGTTTATCTCGACTCTCTCAAGAGACCCAGTACTTC
TRBV7-3	TRBJ1-5	.	TRBD1	CASSLQGASSLRNQPQHF	TGTGCCAGCAGCTTACAGGGGGCAAGTTCTTTACGTAATCAGCCCCAGCATTTT
TRBV5-8	TRBJ1-1	.	TRBD1	CASSLDMGQENTEAFF	TGTGCCAGCAGCTTGGACATGGGACAGGAGAACACTGAAGCTTTCTTT
TRBV25-1	TRBJ1-4	.	.	CASSELSPGFVNEKLFF	TGTGCCAGCAGTGAATTGAGTCCGGGGTTCGTAAATGAAAAACTGTTTTTT
TRBV19	TRBJ1-2	.	.	CASSTLNYGYTF	TGTGCCAGTAGTACCCTCAACTATGGCTACACCTTC
TRBV19	TRBJ2-3	.	.	CASSTADTQYF	TGTGCCAGTAGTACAGCAGATACGCAGTATTTT
TRBV6-6	TRBJ1-2	.	TRBD1	CASSYSVGTGSTGYTF	TGTGCCAGCAGTTACTCCGTCGGGACAGGCTCAACGGGCTACACCTTC
TRBV6-8	TRBJ2-1	.	TRBD2	CASSYVSSGYNEQFF	TGTGCCAGCAGTTACGTCTCTAGCGGATACAATGAGCAGTTCTTC
TRBV7-6	TRBJ1-5	.	TRBD1	CASSLGQGPNQPQHF	TGTGCCAGCAGCTTAGGACAGGGCCCCAATCAGCCCCAGCATTTT
TRBV19	TRBJ1-2	few	TRBD1	CASSVPRGPYGYTF	TGTGCCAGTAGTGTCCCCAGGGGGCCCTATGGCTACACCTTC
TRBV5-1	TRBJ2-1	.	TRBD2	CASSPASGPSYNEQFF	TGCGCCAGCAGCCCGGCTAGCGGGCCCTCCTACAATGAGCAGTTCTTC
TRBV2	TRBJ2-7	few	TRBD1	CASSGQGLHEQYF	TGTGCCAGCAGTGGACAGGGTCTCCACGAGCAGTACTTC
TRBV5-1	TRBJ1-1	.	.	CASSLTGLGNTEAFF	TGCGCCAGCAGCCTAACCGGACTGGGGAACACTGAAGCTTTCTTT
TRBV5-1	TRBJ2-6	.	.	CASSLVGTGANVLTF	TGCGCCAGCAGCTTGGTGGGAACTGGGGCCAACGTCCTGACTTTC
TRBV5-4	TRBJ1-2	.	.	CASSPGVSNYGYTF	TGTGCCAGCAGCCCCGGGGTTTCAAACTATGGCTACACCTTC
TRBV7-8	TRBJ2-7	few	TRBD2	CASSHGLAGTPQEYF	TGTGCCAGCAGCCACGGACTAGCGGGGACCCCCCAGGAGTACTTC
TRBV5-4	TRBJ1-2	.	TRBD1	CASSPDRAGYTF	TGTGCCAGCAGCCCGGACAGGGCTGGCTACACCTTC
TRBV6-1	TRBJ1-1	.	.	CASSESGVAAFF	TGTGCCAGCAGTGAATCAGGGGTGGCAGCTTTCTTT
TRBV28	TRBJ1-2	once	.	CASSSGEGLAGGYTF	TGTGCCAGCAGTTCCGGAGAGGGGCTAGCGGGAGGCTACACCTTC
TRBV4-1	TRBJ2-2	.	TRBD1	CASSQVLLTGANTGELFF	TGCGCCAGCAGCCAAGTCTTATTGACAGGGGCGAACACCGGGGAGCTGTTTTTT
TRBV14	TRBJ1-3	.	.	CASSQDSPSGNTIYF	TGTGCCAGCAGCCAAGACTCCCCGTCTGGAAACACCATATATTTT
TRBV7-2	TRBJ2-2	.	.	CASSLIKGAGELFF	TGTGCCAGCAGCTTAATCAAAGGGGCCGGGGAGCTGTTTTTT
TRBV6-5	TRBJ2-5	.	TRBD2	CASTPLAGTEETQYF	TGTGCCAGCACTCCACTAGCGGGAACAGAGGAGACCCAGTACTTC
TRBV19	TRBJ2-7	.	TRBD2	CASRAASGPSYEQYF	TGTGCCAGTAGGGCAGCTAGCGGGCCCTCCTACGAGCAGTACTTC
TRBV7-8	TRBJ1-5	.	.	CASSFSGSGQPQHF	TGTGCCAGCAGCTTTTCGGGCTCGGGTCAGCCCCAGCATTTT
TRBV27	TRBJ2-3	.	TRBD2	CASSTMTSGSSQSAYTQYF	TGTGCCAGCAGTACCATGACTAGCGGGAGTTCCCAATCCGCGTATACGCAGTATTTT
TRBV5-1	TRBJ2-5	.	TRBD2	CASTHGGAGETQYF	TGCGCCAGCACCCACGGGGGGGCTGGGGAGACCCAGTACTTC
TRBV6-1	TRBJ2-2	.	.	CASSEQGQSNTGELFF	TGTGCCAGCAGTGAACAGGGACAATCGAACACCGGGGAGCTGTTTTTT
TRBV28	TRBJ1-5	.	.	CASSRREGRTIESNQPQHF	TGTGCCAGCAGTCGGCGCGAGGGGCGGACGATCGAGAGCAATCAGCCCCAGCATTTT
TRBV28	TRBJ2-7	.	.	CASWRGGGSLYEQYF	TGTGCCAGCTGGAGAGGGGGCGGGAGCCTCTACGAGCAGTACTTC